This TCR beta chain was captured by sequencing in a study of blood T cell repertoires in COVID-19. Study-wide context: The samples span acute and convalescent COVID-19 from the United States, Italy and Spain. Sample material is recorded as cDNA or gDNA derived from T cells, B-cell-depleted T cells, or PBMCs.

Clones were sequenced by immunoSEQ multiplex PCR, and TCRdb holds only the in-frame ones, with some missing. Counted here are under 70,000 clones, around 85% occurring once; the ten biggest clones make up just over 20%. This clone showed up just a few times. V lost 5 bases and J 5 bases, leaving 13 bases between the germline ends. Germline V CDR1 and CDR2: MNHNY, SVGAGI (reference sequence). The CDR3 covers 13 residues. The chain combines TRBV6-6 with TRBJ2-7; D is undetermined. Sequences were obtained from peripheral blood. The sequence came from a woman at least 80 years old with active or convalescent COVID-19. CDR3 nucleotide sequence: TGTGCCAGCAGTCCGCCCCTAGTTGACGAGCAGTACTTC. Amino acids: CASSPPLVDEQYF.